These T cell receptor beta chains were read from a single sample in a study of cytomegalovirus exposure and HLA in healthy donors. Here immunoSEQ multiplex PCR was the method, and the copy in TCRdb shows in-frame clones only, minus some. The table lists about 140,000 clones, approximately 82% of them singletons. Sequencing used PBMCs. The receptor source for this set is a man aged 35-49 years in good health and CMV-seronegative. The CDR3 runs from the conserved cysteine through the conserved F or W. D genes are given only for firm matches. Some rows mark clone size as missing; the rest say once, few, many or name a class of expanded clone.

TRBJ2-2,few,TRBD1,TRBV7-9,CASSLYTGTGATGELFF,TGTGCCAGCAGCTTGTATACCGGGACAGGGGCCACCGGGGAGCTGTTTTTT
TRBJ2-7,NA,NA,TRBV4-1,CASSQGGKYEQYF,TGCGCCAGCAGCCAAGGCGGCAAGTACGAGCAGTACTTC
TRBJ2-5,NA,TRBD2,TRBV7-3,CASSNGLANRETQYF,TGTGCCAGCAGCAATGGACTAGCGAACCGGGAGACCCAGTACTTC
TRBJ1-5,NA,NA,TRBV19,CASSIDHRADQPQHF,TGTGCCAGTAGTATAGATCACAGGGCCGATCAGCCCCAGCATTTT
TRBJ2-3,once,NA,TRBV2,CASSLDVGTDTQYF,TGTGCCAGCAGCCTAGATGTGGGTACAGATACGCAGTATTTT
TRBJ1-1,NA,TRBD1,TRBV5-1,CASSSDRGLKGKAFF,TGCGCCAGCAGCTCAGACAGGGGGCTAAAGGGTAAAGCTTTCTTT
TRBJ2-7,once,NA,TRBV5-4,CASSPNRGYEQYF,TGTGCCAGCAGCCCCAATCGGGGTTACGAGCAGTACTTC
TRBJ2-3,NA,TRBD1,TRBV29-1,CSVPGTGVGTDTQYF,TGCAGCGTCCCCGGGACAGGGGTGGGTACAGATACGCAGTATTTT
TRBJ2-4,NA,TRBD1,TRBV7-8,CASSPAGTGGLNIQYF,TGTGCCAGCAGCCCAGCCGGGACAGGGGGTTTGAACATTCAGTACTTC
TRBJ1-1,NA,NA,TRBV28,CASSLSRNLNTEAFF,TGTGCCAGCAGTTTGAGCAGGAACTTGAACACTGAAGCTTTCTTT
TRBJ2-7,NA,TRBD2,TRBV7-2,CASSLEGTSGGAREQYF,TGTGCCAGCAGCTTAGAGGGTACCAGCGGGGGGGCTAGGGAGCAGTACTTC
TRBJ2-2,once,NA,TRBV5-1,CASSLGGTGELFF,TGCGCCAGCAGCTTGGGAGGGACCGGGGAGCTGTTTTTT
TRBJ2-7,NA,NA,TRBV18,CASSDRTSFYEQYF,TGTGCCAGCTCCGATCGGACAAGCTTCTACGAGCAGTACTTC